The clone carrying this T cell receptor (beta chain) appeared many times. No antigen is known for it. TCRdb recomputed calls from the reads with MiXCR, one row per CDR3 protein. The table includes around 630,000 distinct CDR3 sequences, less than 25% detected once. Germline CDR1 SEHNR, CDR2 FQNEAQ (reference sequence). Trimming took 6 bases from V and 6 from J, leaving 23 bases between them. The CDR3 extends over 16 amino acids. This entry comes from a study of T cell repertoires in cytomegalovirus infection. Findings of the study overall: There were carriers of CMV plus the relevant HLA, and cumulative public TCR beta family frequency identified them.

The sequencing input was CD8+ T cells from PBMCs. The sequence was collected from a human donor in good health (CMV status not recorded). Some clones in this sample may be carry-over from other donors' samples. The chain employs TRBV7-9 and TRBJ1-1; a possible D gene is TRBD1 (6 bases). The CDR3 reads CASRLTPTGTSSEAFF. CDR3 DNA sequence: TGTGCCAGCAGGCTTACGCCCACAGGGACTTCTTCTGAAGCTTTCTTT.